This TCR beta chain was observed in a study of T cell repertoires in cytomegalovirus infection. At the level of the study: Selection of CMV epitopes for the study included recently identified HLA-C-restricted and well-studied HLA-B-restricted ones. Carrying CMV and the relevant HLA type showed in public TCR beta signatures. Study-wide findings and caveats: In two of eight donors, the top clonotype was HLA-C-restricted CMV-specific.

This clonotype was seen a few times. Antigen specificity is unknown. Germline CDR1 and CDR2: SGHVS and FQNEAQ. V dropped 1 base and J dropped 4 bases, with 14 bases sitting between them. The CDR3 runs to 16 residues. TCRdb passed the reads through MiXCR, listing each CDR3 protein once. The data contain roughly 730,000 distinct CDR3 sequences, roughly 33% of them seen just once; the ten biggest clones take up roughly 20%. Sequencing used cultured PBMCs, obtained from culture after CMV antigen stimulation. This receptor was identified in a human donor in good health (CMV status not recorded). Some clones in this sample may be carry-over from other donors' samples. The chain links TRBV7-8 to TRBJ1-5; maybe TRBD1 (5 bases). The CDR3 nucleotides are TGTGCCAGCAGCTTAGGTTCAGGGAACGATAATCAGCCCCAGCATTTT. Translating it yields CASSLGSGNDNQPQHF.